Only a few counts were recorded for the clone carrying this T cell receptor (beta chain). The data stem from a study of early T cells in non-severe SARS-CoV-2 infection. As for the study in general: From unsorted whole blood, bulk RNA was sequenced, and the chains remained unpaired.

The germline gives CDR1 MNHEY, CDR2 SVGAGI. The V gene end was trimmed by 0 bases and the J gene end by 8 bases; junction bases not matched to a gene: 7. The length of the CDR3 is 15 residues. TCRdb re-called the 5' RACE reads through MiXCR, storing one row per CDR3 protein. The table has 60,000 to 70,000 distinct CDR3 sequences, about 6% seen once. The J gene is TRBJ1-2, the V gene TRBV6-5, with 9 bases lining up with TRBD1. The sequences come from whole blood, collected at baseline. The receptor comes from an adult who was a healthcare worker with PCR-confirmed SARS-CoV-2 infection or an uninfected control (not recorded which). In DNA, the CDR3 is TGTGCCAGCAGTTACTCGCTACAGGGGGCAAGAGGCTACACCTTC. Translation gives CASSYSLQGARGYTF.